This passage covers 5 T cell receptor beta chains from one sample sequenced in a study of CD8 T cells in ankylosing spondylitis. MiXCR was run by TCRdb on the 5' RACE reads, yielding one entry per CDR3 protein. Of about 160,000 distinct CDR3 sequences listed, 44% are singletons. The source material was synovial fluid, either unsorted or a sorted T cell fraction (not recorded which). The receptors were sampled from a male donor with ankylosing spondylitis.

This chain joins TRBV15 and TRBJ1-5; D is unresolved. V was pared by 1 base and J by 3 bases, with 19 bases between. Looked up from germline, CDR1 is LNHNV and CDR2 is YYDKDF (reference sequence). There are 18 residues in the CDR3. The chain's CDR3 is CATSRVSGGELFNQPQHF. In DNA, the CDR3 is TGTGCCACCAGCAGAGTGTCAGGTGGGGAACTGTTCAATCAGCCCCAGCATTTT.

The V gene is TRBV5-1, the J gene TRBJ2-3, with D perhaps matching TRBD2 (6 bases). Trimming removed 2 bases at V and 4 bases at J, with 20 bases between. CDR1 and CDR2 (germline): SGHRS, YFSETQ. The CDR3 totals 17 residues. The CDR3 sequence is CASSFKGLGGSADTQYF. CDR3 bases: TGCGCCAGCAGCTTCAAGGGCCTAGGAGGGAGCGCAGATACGCAGTATTTT.

CDR3 protein: CASSLGYWGVLTEAFF. The CDR3 bases are TGTGCCAGCAGCTTAGGATATTGGGGGGTTTTAACTGAAGCTTTCTTT. The chain employs TRBV7-8 and TRBJ1-1; tentative D call: TRBD1 (5 bases). Trimming stripped 1 base from V and 5 bases from J, with 17 bases between. CDR1 is SGHVS, CDR2 FQNEAQ, per germline. The CDR3 is 16 amino acids.

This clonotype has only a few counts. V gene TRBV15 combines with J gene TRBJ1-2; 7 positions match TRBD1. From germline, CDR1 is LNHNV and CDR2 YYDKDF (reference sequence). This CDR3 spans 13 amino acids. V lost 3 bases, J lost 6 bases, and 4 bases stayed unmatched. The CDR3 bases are TGTGCCACCAGCAGGAAGGGGGCCGATGGCTACACCTTC. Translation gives CATSRKGADGYTF.

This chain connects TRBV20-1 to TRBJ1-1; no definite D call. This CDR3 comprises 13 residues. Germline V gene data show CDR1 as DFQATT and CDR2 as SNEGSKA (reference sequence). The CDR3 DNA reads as TGCAGGGGAACGAAACCCTTGAACACTGAAGCTTTCTTT. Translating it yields CRGTKPLNTEAFF.